The 13 T cell receptor beta chains in this list originate from one sample, sequenced in a study of T cell responses to AZD1222 COVID-19 vaccine. Profiling relied on immunoSEQ multiplex PCR, and the TCRdb table lists in-frame clones only, not all of them. The profile shows over 140,000 clones, nearly 95% of them singletons. The sample in question was peripheral blood, obtained 28 days after the second AZD1222 dose. These receptors were taken from an adult who received the AZD1222 COVID-19 vaccine.

The chain carries TRBV29-1 and TRBJ1-4, with 7 bases fitting TRBD1. The J segment lost 8 bases and the V segment lost 4 bases, leaving 4 bases of the junction unmatched. The CDR3 spans 12 residues. The germline CDR1 and CDR2 sequences are SQVTM and ANQGSEA. CDR3 in DNA: TGCAGCGTTGGACAGGGTGGGGAAAAACTGTTTTTT. Translated: CSVGQGGEKLFF.

The rearrangement links TRBV6-5 to TRBJ2-1; D is perhaps TRBD2 (6 bases). Germline CDR1 MNHEY, CDR2 SVGAGI. The V end was cut by 7 bases, the J end by 14 bases, with 15 bases between. The CDR3 has 11 amino acids. CDR3 in DNA: TGTGCCAGCATCGCGGGACCGGAGAAGTTCTTC. Protein: CASIAGPEKFF.

The gene calls are TRBV25-1 and TRBJ1-4; the match to TRBD1 covers 7 bases. With 3 bases clipped from V and 7 bases from J, the junction kept 5 bases outside the gene matches. There are 14 residues in the CDR3. Germline CDR1 MGHDK, CDR2 SYGVNS. The CDR3 DNA is TGTGCCAGCAGTGACCCAGGGGGAGGTGAAAAACTGTTTTTT. This sequence encodes CASSDPGGGEKLFF. The full variable domain, completed using reference TRBV25-1 and TRBJ1-4, is EADIYQTPRYLVIGTGKKITLECSQTMGHDKMYWYQQDPGMELHLIHYSYGVNSTEKGDLSSESTVSRIRTEHFPLTLESARPSHTSQYLCASSDPGGGEKLFFGSGTQLSVL.

The gene calls are TRBV28 and TRBJ1-5; 11 bases are shared with TRBD1. Germline V lookup: CDR1 MDHEN, CDR2 SYDVKM. CDR3 length: 14 residues. The V and J ends lost 5 bases and 6 bases, in that order; junction bases with no gene match: 3. The chain's CDR3 is CASSGQGAFQPQHF. The CDR3 coding sequence is TGTGCCAGCAGTGGACAGGGGGCGTTTCAGCCCCAGCATTTT.

The genes are TRBV20-1 and TRBJ2-3; D call uncertain. Germline V gene lookup returns CDR1 DFQATT and CDR2 SNEGSKA (reference sequence). The germline V and J ends were trimmed by 3 bases and 5 bases, with 3 bases remaining between them. The CDR3 spans 10 residues. CDR3: CSASQDTQYF. CDR3 DNA sequence: TGCAGTGCTAGTCAAGATACGCAGTATTTT.

The CDR3 DNA is TGCAGTGCTAGTGGGGGTGGGTGGGGTAGGAACACTGAAGCTTTCTTT. It yields the protein CSASGGGWGRNTEAFF. The rearrangement uses TRBV20-1 and TRBJ1-1; D might be TRBD1 (5 bases). Germline assignment: CDR1 DFQATT and CDR2 SNEGSKA (reference sequence). Trimming removed 3 bases from V and 1 base from J, with 18 bases in between. The CDR3 contains 16 residues.

The CDR3 loop reads CASSFGTNQPQHF. Written as DNA, the CDR3 is TGTGCCAGCAGTTTCGGAACGAATCAGCCCCAGCATTTT. The V gene is TRBV27, the J gene TRBJ1-5; no clear D gene. Germline CDR1 reads MNHEY; CDR2 reads SMNVEV (reference sequence). Trimming took off 3 bases at V and 4 bases at J, with 7 bases between the two ends. CDR3 length: 13 amino acids.

The CDR3 region is CASSSMGPGSTDTQYF. As DNA, the CDR3 is TGCGCCAGCAGCTCAATGGGGCCAGGGAGCACAGATACGCAGTATTTT. The genes are TRBV4-3 and TRBJ2-3, with TRBD1 as a possible D gene (5 bases). Per germline, CDR1 LGHNA and CDR2 YSLEER. CDR3 length equals 16 residues. Deletions cut 5 bases from V and 0 bases from J, with 15 bases between.

This chain links TRBV27 with TRBJ2-7; 14 bases are a match to TRBD2. There are 14 residues in the CDR3. The ends lost 8 bases at V and 6 bases at J; junction bases unmatched: 6. The germline V gene has CDR1 MNHEY and CDR2 SMNVEV (reference sequence). The CDR3, as DNA: TGTGCCAGCGCGAGGGGACTAGCGGGAGTCGAGCAGTACTTC. Protein: CASARGLAGVEQYF.

The J gene is TRBJ1-1, the V gene TRBV28, with 7 nucleotides matching TRBD1. V trimming: 6 bases; J trimming: 1 base; junction bases outside the gene matches: 17. This CDR3 spans 18 amino acids. CDR1 and CDR2 from the germline V gene are MDHEN and SYDVKM. CDR3 loop: CASRGFDRDSPSNTEAFF. The CDR3 coding sequence is TGTGCCAGCAGGGGATTCGACCGGGACAGCCCATCGAACACTGAAGCTTTCTTT.

The chain carries TRBV6-5 and TRBJ2-1; D is uncertain. Trimming took 6 bases from V and 2 from J, leaving 11 bases between them. Germline lookup yields CDR1 MNHEY and CDR2 SVGAGI. CDR3 size: 14 residues. This CDR3 reads CASRASGPYNEQFF. The CDR3 DNA follows: TGTGCCAGCAGGGCATCAGGCCCCTACAATGAGCAGTTCTTC.

This clone turned up a few times. This chain uses TRBV11-2 with TRBJ2-7; D is ambiguous. Germline V CDR1 and CDR2: SGHAT, FQNNGV. The CDR3 covers 13 residues. Deletions cut 1 base from V and 4 bases from J, with 8 bases between. CDR3 loop: CASSLAPPYEQYF. Written as DNA, the CDR3 is TGTGCCAGCAGCTTAGCCCCTCCTTACGAGCAGTACTTC.

The chain recombines TRBV3-1 (or the pseudogene TRBV3-2) with TRBJ2-1, with a weak D call TRBD1 (6 bases). CDR3 length: 14 amino acids. Looked up from germline, CDR1 is LGHDT and CDR2 is YNNKEL (reference sequence). Trimming stripped 4 bases from V and 3 bases from J, with 10 bases between. The CDR3 DNA reads as TGTGCCAGCAGCCGCAGGGGTGACTACAATGAGCAGTTCTTC. Amino acids: CASSRRGDYNEQFF.